Below, 27 T cell receptor beta chains from the same sample are listed, as sequenced in a study of shared clonotypes between healthy human individuals. The table came from immunoSEQ multiplex PCR; TCRdb's copy has only in-frame clones and leaves some out. Of about 2.4 million clones listed, approximately 92% were seen once; the top ten hold around 0.14%. The sequenced sample consisted of naive CD4+ T cells sorted from blood. This sample's subset: CD45RA+ positively selected. Receptors originate from a man aged 18 to 35 in good health.

This clone was recorded only once. This chain connects TRBV6-5 to TRBJ1-2, with D possibly being TRBD1 (5 bases). There are 13 residues in the CDR3. CDR1 is MNHEY, CDR2 SVGAGI, per germline. Trimming removed 2 bases from V and 5 bases from J, with 9 bases in between. CDR3 sequence: CASSYGTEYGYTF. The CDR3 DNA follows: TGTGCCAGCAGTTACGGGACCGAGTATGGCTACACCTTC.

V usage is TRBV2 and J usage is TRBJ2-1; a weak D match, TRBD1 (6 bases). The CDR3 has 17 amino acids. V gave up 4 bases and J gave up 9 bases, with 25 bases separating them. Germline CDR1 is SNHLY and CDR2 is FYNNEI. CDR3 protein: CASSARGNRPIGGEQFF. Written as DNA, the CDR3 is TGTGCCAGCAGTGCCAGGGGTAATAGGCCCATCGGCGGTGAGCAGTTCTTC.

This chain joins TRBV2 and TRBJ2-1, with 8 positions matching TRBD2. The V gene end was trimmed by 9 bases and the J gene end by 4 bases; junction bases not matched to a gene: 8. Germline assignment: CDR1 SNHLY and CDR2 FYNNEI. This CDR3 contains 14 residues. The CDR3 sequence is CARPGLGSYNEQFF. The CDR3 DNA is TGTGCCAGACCGGGACTAGGATCTTACAATGAGCAGTTCTTC.

The V and J genes are TRBV5-1 and TRBJ2-1; 13 nucleotides line up with TRBD2. The CDR3 runs to 17 residues. Germline CDR1 and CDR2: SGHRS and YFSETQ. Trimming took 3 bases from V and 8 from J; bases not matched to a gene: 11. Here the CDR3 reads CASSSRIRTSGSDEQFF. For the CDR3, the DNA is TGCGCCAGCAGCTCCAGAATTCGGACTAGCGGGAGCGATGAGCAGTTCTTC.

This chain uses TRBV6-5 with TRBJ2-7, with D perhaps TRBD1 (7 bases). The germline V gene has CDR1 MNHEY and CDR2 SVGAGI. V was pared by 6 bases and J by 7 bases, with 16 bases between. The CDR3 is 13 amino acids. Written as DNA, the CDR3 is TGTGCCAGCAGCCCTAGGGCAGGGGGGGAGCAGTACTTC. Translated, it gives CASSPRAGGEQYF.

The chain employs TRBV25-1 and TRBJ2-2; D uncertain. Germline CDR1 and CDR2: MGHDK and SYGVNS. This CDR3 region has 11 residues. V gave up 8 bases and J gave up 2 bases, with 3 bases separating them. The CDR3 bases are TGTGCCAGCCAAAACACCGGGGAGCTGTTTTTT. It specifies CASQNTGELFF.

The chain links TRBV14 to TRBJ1-2, with unresolved D. The CDR3 covers 14 residues. The germline gives CDR1 SGHDN, CDR2 FVKESK. Trimming stripped 1 base from V and 4 bases from J, with 10 bases between. Written as DNA, the CDR3 is TGTGCCAGCAGCCAAGTCGCGAGAGTCTATGGCTACACCTTC. It translates to CASSQVARVYGYTF.

The chain uses TRBV9 and TRBJ2-7, with 11 bases that match TRBD2. The V segment lost 3 bases and the J segment 4 bases; nucleotides outside the gene matches: 9. Germline loops: CDR1 SGDLS, CDR2 YYNGEE. The CDR3 spans 16 residues. The CDR3 spells CASSARGTSGVYEQYF. The CDR3 bases are TGTGCCAGCAGCGCCAGGGGGACTAGCGGAGTTTACGAGCAGTACTTC.

The chain joins TRBV6-5 to TRBJ2-5; TRBD2 matches 9 bases. There are 16 residues in the CDR3. The V and J ends lost 4 bases and 7 bases, in that order; junction bases with no gene match: 13. CDR1 and CDR2 (germline): MNHEY, SVGAGI. The CDR3 DNA reads TGTGCCAGCAGTTCCCAACCACTAGCGGGCCACCGGACCCAGTACTTC. It translates to CASSSQPLAGHRTQYF.

The V call is TRBV9, the J call TRBJ2-1, with TRBD2 matching 12 bases. CDR1 SGDLS and CDR2 YYNGEE come from the germline V gene. The CDR3 sequence is 17 residues long. With 6 bases clipped from V and 8 bases from J, the junction kept 15 bases outside the gene matches. CDR3 region: CASNLTGSSGGADEQFF. CDR3 DNA sequence: TGTGCCAGCAACCTGACAGGCTCTAGCGGGGGGGCCGATGAGCAGTTCTTC.

Here the CDR3 reads CASSYPDGREQYF. CDR3 nucleotides: TGTGCCAGCAGTTACCCTGACGGAAGGGAGCAGTACTTC. V usage is TRBV6-6 and J usage is TRBJ2-7; D call uncertain. Germline-derived CDR1 and CDR2 are MNHNY and SVGAGI (reference sequence). This CDR3 has 13 residues. Trimming took 2 bases from V and 7 from J, leaving 12 bases between them.

The chain is built from TRBV6-6 and TRBJ2-3; 8 bases line up with TRBD2. Germline CDR1 MNHNY, CDR2 SVGAGI (reference sequence). Trimming cost V 6 bases and J 2 bases; bases outside gene matches: 10. The CDR3 consists of 16 residues. CDR3 residues: CASRKTSGPFTDTQYF. CDR3 in DNA: TGTGCCAGCAGGAAAACTAGCGGTCCATTCACAGATACGCAGTATTTT.

The rearrangement joins TRBV25-1 to TRBJ1-6, with D unclear. The CDR3 covers 13 residues. Looked up from germline, CDR1 is MGHDK and CDR2 is SYGVNS. V was cut by 5 bases and J by 7 bases, with 9 bases left in between. CDR3 sequence reads: CASSTHGNSPLHF. Written as DNA, the CDR3 is TGTGCCAGCAGTACTCACGGGAATTCACCCCTCCACTTT. Supplemented by reference TRBV25-1 and TRBJ1-6, the full variable domain reads EADIYQTPRYLVIGTGKKITLECSQTMGHDKMYWYQQDPGMELHLIHYSYGVNSTEKGDLSSESTVSRIRTEHFPLTLESARPSHTSQYLCASSTHGNSPLHFGNGTRLTVT.

The rearrangement joins TRBV10-3 to TRBJ2-7; the match to TRBD2 covers 7 bases. V dropped 7 bases and J dropped 2; count of bases not matched to a gene: 8. The CDR3 length is 14 residues. The germline CDR1 and CDR2 sequences are ENHRY and SYGVKD. The CDR3 DNA follows: TGTGCCATCAACGTGGGAGGGCCGACCTACGAGCAGTACTTC. Protein: CAINVGGPTYEQYF.

This clone was seen just once. The rearrangement joins TRBV5-1 to TRBJ2-3; 8 bases fit TRBD2. V was clipped by 2 bases and J by 2 bases; unmatched bases: 7. The germline gives CDR1 SGHRS, CDR2 YFSETQ. The CDR3 contains 16 residues. The CDR3 bases are TGCGCCAGCAGCTTAGGACTAGCAGTTATCACAGATACGCAGTATTTT. This encodes CASSLGLAVITDTQYF.

The J gene is TRBJ1-5, the V gene TRBV6-4; no clear D gene. Trimming took 2 bases from V and 3 from J, leaving 8 bases between them. This CDR3 contains 14 residues. Germline V CDR1 and CDR2: MRHNA, SNTAGT. CDR3 coding DNA: TGTGCCAGCAGTGACGGGAACCACAATCAGCCCCAGCATTTT. It is translated as CASSDGNHNQPQHF.

The chain combines TRBV5-1 with TRBJ1-1; 8 nucleotides line up with TRBD1. V gave up 4 bases and J gave up 4 bases; unmatched junction bases: 18. CDR1 is SGHRS, CDR2 YFSETQ, per germline. The CDR3 extends over 18 amino acids. The CDR3 region is CASSLDRGSLVLGTEAFF. CDR3 sequence (DNA): TGCGCCAGCAGCCTTGACAGGGGTTCCTTGGTATTGGGCACTGAAGCTTTCTTT.

This chain links TRBV6-6 with TRBJ2-1; 7 bases match TRBD1. Germline assignment: CDR1 MNHNY and CDR2 SVGAGI (reference sequence). The CDR3 has 15 residues. Trimming cost V 2 bases and J 9 bases; bases outside gene matches: 10. The CDR3 loop is CASSYGRQGTVEQFF. The CDR3 DNA sequence: TGTGCCAGCAGTTACGGGCGACAGGGTACTGTTGAGCAGTTCTTC.

This chain connects TRBV7-9 to TRBJ2-5; TRBD1 matches 7 bases. Germline CDR1 is SEHNR and CDR2 is FQNEAQ (reference sequence). The CDR3 loop spans 15 amino acids. The V and J ends lost 7 bases and 2 bases, in that order; junction bases with no gene match: 10. The CDR3 DNA reads TGTGCCAGCACCACTCGGACAGGAGTACAAGAGACCCAGTACTTC. Amino acid sequence: CASTTRTGVQETQYF.

This clone was detected once. The genes are TRBV28 and TRBJ2-4, with 7 bases matching TRBD2. The CDR3 contains 17 residues. CDR1 is MDHEN, CDR2 SYDVKM, per germline. V shed 0 bases and J 1 base; nucleotides not matched to a gene: 6. CDR3 DNA sequence: TGTGCCAGCAGTTTATGGGGCGGGAGCGGGGCCAAAAACATTCAGTACTTC. It is translated as CASSLWGGSGAKNIQYF.

The chain combines TRBV7-9 with TRBJ1-4; 10 bases fit TRBD1. J was trimmed by 7 bases and V by 1 base; bases with no gene match: 3. Germline V gives CDR1 SEHNR, CDR2 FQNEAQ (reference sequence). The CDR3 sequence is 15 residues long. CDR3 bases: TGTGCCAGCAGCTTAGAAGGGACAGGGGTTGAAAAACTGTTTTTT. Encoded protein: CASSLEGTGVEKLFF.

The chain links TRBV28 to TRBJ2-3; D ambiguous. With 3 bases removed from V and 11 bases from J, the gap between germline ends came to 12 bases. Looked up from germline, CDR1 is MDHEN and CDR2 is SYDVKM. CDR3 length: 12 residues. In DNA form, the CDR3 reads TGTGCCAGCAGTTTCGGTCTTGGGGAGCAGTATTTT. Translating gives CASSFGLGEQYF.

This rearrangement joins TRBV7-9 to TRBJ2-7; 7 positions agree with TRBD2. The length of the CDR3 is 16 residues. The germline CDR1 and CDR2 sequences are SEHNR and FQNEAQ (reference sequence). The V segment lost 2 bases and the J segment 1 base; nucleotides outside the gene matches: 8. CDR3 DNA sequence: TGTGCCAGCAGCTTAAAGGGCAGCGGGAAATCCTACGAGCAGTACTTC. Translated: CASSLKGSGKSYEQYF.

Only a few counts were recorded for this clone. The rearrangement links TRBV6-1 to TRBJ1-2; D is unclear. V was trimmed by 10 bases and J by 2 bases, leaving 11 bases between them. CDR1 and CDR2 (germline): MNHNS, SASEGT. The CDR3 covers 12 residues. In DNA, the CDR3 is TGTGCCACCATGCAAGGAAACTATGGCTACACCTTC. It specifies CATMQGNYGYTF.

The chain joins TRBV10-3 to TRBJ2-3; either TRBD1 or TRBD2 may supply D (5 bases each). The CDR3 contains 13 residues. The germline gives CDR1 ENHRY, CDR2 SYGVKD. The ends were cut back, 6 bases at V and 2 bases at J, with 9 bases in the middle. The CDR3: CAISGAYTDTQYF. The CDR3 DNA follows: TGTGCCATCAGCGGGGCCTACACAGATACGCAGTATTTT.

This chain uses TRBV6-1 with TRBJ2-3; D ambiguous. The length of the CDR3 is 12 residues. Trimming pared 5 bases from V and 6 bases from J, leaving 9 bases between. The germline V gene has CDR1 MNHNS and CDR2 SASEGT. In DNA form, the CDR3 reads TGTGCCAGCAGTCCACCTTTGGATACGCAGTATTTT. Translation gives CASSPPLDTQYF.

This clone has just a few counts. This chain links TRBV12-5 with TRBJ1-2; D uncertain. This CDR3 contains 13 residues. Trimming cost V 2 bases and J 7 bases, with 11 bases left between them. CDR1 is LGHNT, CDR2 FRNRAP, per germline. The chain's CDR3 is CASGLSWTGGYTF. CDR3 coding DNA: TGTGCTAGTGGTTTGTCGTGGACTGGTGGCTACACCTTC.